This is a list of T cell receptor beta chains from one sample in a study of cytomegalovirus exposure and HLA in healthy donors. Assay used: immunoSEQ multiplex PCR; TCRdb lists only in-frame clones, some missing. The sample contains approximately 180,000 clones, around 75% of which appear only once. Sequenced: PBMCs. The receptors were gathered from a woman in her thirties in good health and CMV-seronegative. CDR3s include the opening cysteine and the closing phenylalanine or tryptophan.

v_call | cdr3_aa
TRBV7-3 | CASSAGTSGGLETQYF
TRBV5-6 | CASSHRGGISYEQYF
TRBV2 | CASRTGTAPYEQYF
TRBV9 | CASSVAGRGGYTF
TRBV7-2 | CASSLAGPRAGGYTF
TRBV9 | CASSGGLAGYQQYF
TRBV30 | CAWTRTSSFNEQFF
TRBV27 | CASSLLGTSGVYNEQFF
TRBV7-2 | CASSGNRGGDTQYF
TRBV29-1 | CSVDLSGMYNEQFF
TRBV7-8 | CASSFLRPTGVPESSYEQYF
TRBV7-6 | CASSPPGGVLREQYF
TRBV18 | CASSPEDRGFRTEAFF
TRBV9 | CASSPPAGATGNQRNTIYF
TRBV19 | CASSIKTGYYGYTF
TRBV9 | CASSVAGGYQPQHF
TRBV6-1 | CASSIQETQYF
TRBV21-1 | CASIQSGQGTYNSPLHF
TRBV2 | CASSELAGGTETQYF
TRBV2 | CASTPTSYEQYF
TRBV21-1 | CARTSASTDTQYF
TRBV7-9 | CASSPRQGARVDTQYF
TRBV5-1 | CASSLVVGQGLDNEQFF
TRBV6-5 | CASSSTGTRSTDTQYF
TRBV19 | CASSLQQGGSTDTQYF
TRBV10-2 | CASSPKLSMTSGGMRSSYEQYF
TRBV19 | CASRTETSGANVLTF
TRBV7-9 | CASSVTGAGFYEQYF
TRBV9 | CASSVLAGAGETQYF
TRBV4-3 | CASSPTLTSADTQYF
TRBV27 | CASGLSRVDEQYF
TRBV5-1 | CASSLNSNEQFF
TRBV4-2 | CASSQGRGADGYTF
TRBV7-9 | CASSLFGGMNTEAFF
TRBV11-2 | CASNSRQGGSYEQYF
TRBV4-2 | CASSQHRGLDYGYTF
TRBV12-1 | CASIPREFYEQYF
TRBV27 | CASRRTGYGYTF
TRBV7-9 | CASTSGTGNNSPLHF
TRBV18 | CASSPIFQGNTEAFF
TRBV6-1 | CATRGRLGEGYEQFF
TRBV2 | CASTLAGFGHEQYF